This is a list of T cell receptor beta chains from one sample in a study of molecular identifiers for immune sequencing clone quantification. TCRdb reprocessed the PCR reads via MiXCR and lists one record per CDR3 protein. The table lists about 100,000 distinct CDR3 sequences, under 40% of them singletons, with 9% to 10% in the top ten. The sample was naive CD8+ T cells from blood, with Jurkat cell RNA spiked in. The origin of the receptors is a human donor in good health. Some libraries in this study had Jurkat cell RNA spiked in. Both conserved end residues are part of each CDR3. The order of the fields is V gene, CDR3 length, J gene, clone size, D gene, CDR3 protein, CDR3 DNA. The D gene is left open where the match is weak. Size is stated for part of the rows, as once, few or many counts, or as a class when the clone is expanded.

v_gene: TRBV12-5; len: 13; j_gene: TRBJ1-2; abundance: -; d_gene: -; CDR3aa: CASGLTGGYGYTF; CDR3nt: TGTGCTAGTGGTCTTACTGGTGGCTATGGCTACACCTTC
v_gene: TRBV12-3/TRBV12-4; len: 14; j_gene: TRBJ1-2; abundance: few; d_gene: TRBD1; CDR3aa: CASSPGQGDWGYTF; CDR3nt: TGTGCCAGCAGTCCGGGACAGGGGGATTGGGGCTACACCTTC
v_gene: TRBV7-9; len: 15; j_gene: TRBJ1-1; abundance: -; d_gene: TRBD1; CDR3aa: CASSFNQGDDAEAFF; CDR3nt: TGTGCCAGCAGCTTCAATCAGGGGGATGACGCTGAAGCTTTCTTT
v_gene: TRBV4-2; len: 14; j_gene: TRBJ2-3; abundance: few; d_gene: -; CDR3aa: CASSQEDSTDTQYF; CDR3nt: TGTGCCAGCAGCCAAGAGGACAGCACAGATACGCAGTATTTT
v_gene: TRBV27; len: 21; j_gene: TRBJ2-2; abundance: -; d_gene: TRBD1; CDR3aa: CASSLGRDRGWRGDYAGELFF; CDR3nt: TGTGCCAGCAGTTTAGGCCGGGACAGGGGATGGCGGGGCGATTACGCCGGGGAGCTGTTTTTT
v_gene: TRBV6-2/TRBV6-3; len: 13; j_gene: TRBJ1-5; abundance: -; d_gene: -; CDR3aa: CASSYGLNQPQHF; CDR3nt: TGTGCCAGCAGTTACGGGCTAAATCAGCCCCAGCATTTT
v_gene: TRBV7-6; len: 13; j_gene: TRBJ2-1; abundance: -; d_gene: -; CDR3aa: CASSQGGTNEQFF; CDR3nt: TGTGCCAGCAGTCAGGGCGGGACAAATGAGCAGTTCTTC
v_gene: TRBV28; len: 12; j_gene: TRBJ2-2; abundance: many; d_gene: -; CDR3aa: CASSYSPEELFF; CDR3nt: TGTGCCAGCAGCTACAGTCCCGAGGAGCTGTTTTTT
v_gene: TRBV5-1; len: 14; j_gene: TRBJ2-7; abundance: -; d_gene: -; CDR3aa: CASILVGTTYEQYF; CDR3nt: TGCGCCAGCATCTTGGTCGGGACGACCTACGAGCAGTACTTC
v_gene: TRBV13; len: 17; j_gene: TRBJ2-3; abundance: -; d_gene: -; CDR3aa: CASSTAPSETSTDTQYF; CDR3nt: TGTGCCAGCAGCACGGCCCCTAGCGAGACCTCCACAGATACGCAGTATTTT
v_gene: TRBV7-9; len: 13; j_gene: TRBJ2-5; abundance: -; d_gene: -; CDR3aa: CASSLYGGETQYF; CDR3nt: TGTGCCAGCAGCTTATATGGGGGAGAGACCCAGTACTTC
v_gene: TRBV13; len: 15; j_gene: TRBJ2-6; abundance: -; d_gene: -; CDR3aa: CATKGILSGANVLTF; CDR3nt: TGTGCCACCAAGGGGATCCTCTCTGGGGCCAACGTCCTGACTTTC
v_gene: TRBV12-3/TRBV12-4; len: 14; j_gene: TRBJ2-1; abundance: -; d_gene: TRBD2; CDR3aa: CASSFASGPDEQFF; CDR3nt: TGTGCCAGCAGTTTTGCTAGCGGCCCCGATGAGCAGTTCTTC
v_gene: TRBV27; len: 14; j_gene: TRBJ1-1; abundance: once; d_gene: -; CDR3aa: CASSIGLGRAEAFF; CDR3nt: TGTGCCAGCAGTATTGGGCTGGGGAGGGCTGAAGCTTTCTTT
v_gene: TRBV19; len: 15; j_gene: TRBJ2-6; abundance: -; d_gene: -; CDR3aa: CASLQGISGANVLTF; CDR3nt: TGTGCCAGTTTACAGGGTATCTCTGGGGCCAACGTCCTGACTTTC
v_gene: TRBV13; len: 14; j_gene: TRBJ2-1; abundance: -; d_gene: TRBD2; CDR3aa: CASFGGGAYNEQFF; CDR3nt: TGTGCCAGCTTCGGCGGGGGGGCCTACAATGAGCAGTTCTTC
v_gene: TRBV27; len: 14; j_gene: TRBJ2-2; abundance: -; d_gene: TRBD2; CDR3aa: CASNAGGPSGELFF; CDR3nt: TGTGCCAGCAACGCGGGAGGGCCCTCGGGGGAGCTGTTTTTT
v_gene: TRBV5-6; len: 17; j_gene: TRBJ2-5; abundance: -; d_gene: TRBD1; CDR3aa: CASSPAAGQEYQETQYF; CDR3nt: TGTGCCAGCAGCCCGGCGGCGGGACAGGAGTACCAAGAGACCCAGTACTTC
v_gene: TRBV27; len: 16; j_gene: TRBJ2-3; abundance: -; d_gene: TRBD2; CDR3aa: CASSSSLAVNTDTQYF; CDR3nt: TGTGCCAGCAGTTCCAGCCTAGCGGTAAACACAGATACGCAGTATTTT
v_gene: TRBV3-1; len: 15; j_gene: TRBJ1-4; abundance: -; d_gene: -; CDR3aa: CASSQDRTPNEKLIF; CDR3nt: TGTGCCAGCAGCCAAGATAGGACACCGAATGAAAAACTGATTTTT
v_gene: TRBV9; len: 17; j_gene: TRBJ2-3; abundance: few; d_gene: TRBD1; CDR3aa: CASSVSRDRGPTDTQYF; CDR3nt: TGTGCCAGCAGCGTATCCCGGGACAGGGGGCCTACAGATACGCAGTATTTT
v_gene: TRBV20-1; len: 14; j_gene: TRBJ2-1; abundance: few; d_gene: TRBD2; CDR3aa: CSALGTSVRNEQFF; CDR3nt: TGCAGTGCGCTAGGGACTAGCGTTAGAAATGAGCAGTTCTTC
v_gene: TRBV5-3; len: 15; j_gene: TRBJ2-7; abundance: -; d_gene: -; CDR3aa: CASSLAGSGAYEQYF; CDR3nt: TGTGCCAGCAGCTTGGCCGGTAGCGGAGCCTACGAGCAGTACTTC
v_gene: TRBV9; len: 18; j_gene: TRBJ2-3; abundance: few; d_gene: TRBD2; CDR3aa: CASSDTSGRKSSTDTQYF; CDR3nt: TGTGCCAGCAGCGATACTAGCGGGAGGAAGTCTAGCACAGATACGCAGTATTTT
v_gene: TRBV6-5; len: 16; j_gene: TRBJ2-3; abundance: -; d_gene: TRBD2; CDR3aa: CASRPSLREYTDTQYF; CDR3nt: TGTGCCAGCAGACCGTCTTTGCGGGAGTATACAGATACGCAGTATTTT
v_gene: TRBV4-1; len: 15; j_gene: TRBJ2-5; abundance: -; d_gene: TRBD2; CDR3aa: CASSQFRGGEETQYF; CDR3nt: TGCGCCAGCAGCCAATTTCGGGGGGGAGAAGAGACCCAGTACTTC
v_gene: TRBV7-6; len: 13; j_gene: TRBJ2-3; abundance: many; d_gene: -; CDR3aa: CASSFLATDTQYF; CDR3nt: TGTGCCAGCAGCTTTTTAGCAACAGATACGCAGTATTTT
v_gene: TRBV4-3; len: 15; j_gene: TRBJ2-5; abundance: -; d_gene: -; CDR3aa: CASSRVTLAGETQYF; CDR3nt: TGCGCCAGCAGCCGAGTCACTCTAGCCGGAGAGACCCAGTACTTC
v_gene: TRBV7-2; len: 14; j_gene: TRBJ2-7; abundance: many; d_gene: TRBD2; CDR3aa: CASGLAGGPYEQYF; CDR3nt: TGTGCCAGCGGACTAGCGGGAGGGCCCTACGAGCAGTACTTC
v_gene: TRBV7-9; len: 15; j_gene: TRBJ2-1; abundance: few; d_gene: TRBD2; CDR3aa: CASSHSGRRYNEQFF; CDR3nt: TGTGCCAGCAGCCATAGCGGGAGACGGTACAATGAGCAGTTCTTC
v_gene: TRBV7-9; len: 16; j_gene: TRBJ2-5; abundance: -; d_gene: -; CDR3aa: CASSNDQRQRQETQYF; CDR3nt: TGTGCCAGCAGCAACGACCAGAGACAGAGACAAGAGACCCAGTACTTC
v_gene: TRBV29-1; len: 15; j_gene: TRBJ2-6; abundance: many; d_gene: TRBD1; CDR3aa: CSAWTGPSGANVLTF; CDR3nt: TGCAGCGCGTGGACAGGGCCCTCTGGGGCCAACGTCCTGACTTTC